This T cell receptor beta chain was recorded in a study of OX40 agonist ivuxolimab in advanced cancers. Some background on the complete study: Ivuxolimab was a fully human IgG2 agonistic monoclonal antibody targeting the costimulatory receptor OX40 (CD134). Intravenous ivuxolimab was administered to patients every 2 weeks at six dose levels: 0.01, 0.1, 0.3, 1.5, 3 and 10 mg/kg. Of the roughly 50 dose-escalation patients, hepatocellular carcinoma was present in approximately 20, melanoma in approximately 15, renal cell carcinoma in 9 and head and neck cancer in 9. In the dose-escalation cohort, 82.7% of patients were male, and the mean age was 60 years with a range of roughly 20 to 80. Prior anti-PD-1, anti-PD-L1 or anti-CTLA-4 therapy was permitted, and approximately 40% of dose-escalation patients had received checkpoint inhibitors. Partial responses were achieved by three dose-escalation patients, of whom one had hepatocellular carcinoma and two had cutaneous melanoma. Peripheral TCRbeta sequencing was intended to test whether TCR sequence diversity was altered and clonal T-cell expansion was caused by ivuxolimab. The paper describes the monotherapy dose-escalation part (N of about 52 patients) of the phase I trial of ivuxolimab. Points the paper makes about the study in general: Low levels of normalized T-cell clonal expansion were also seen in some patients who did not respond. The antigen specificity of the peripheral T cells that underwent clonal expansion was not determined. At doses of 0.1 to 3.0 mg/kg, clonal expansion of both CD4+ and CD8+ blood T cells was observed from baseline to week 6. After ivuxolimab, expanded clones were on average more numerous among CD8+ T cells than among CD4+ T cells. Partial responders in the 0.1-3.0 mg/kg groups had among the lowest normalized peripheral clonal expansion, especially among CD8+ T cells.

Genomic DNA was extracted from sorted cells for sequencing of the TCRbeta CDR3 region. TCRbeta CDR3 regions were sequenced using the immunoSEQ Assay. TCRdb stores this immuneACCESS table with in-frame sequences only. Part of the clones is absent; in the studies checked, under half of the shortfall reflects unresolved V genes, and no reason is known for the rest. For this sample the table gives 65,000 to 90,000 clones, of which approximately 85% were detected only once. About 0.6% of the sample rests with the top ten. V and J are truncated by 7 bases and 4 bases respectively, leaving an intervening sequence of 14 bases. The CDR3 holds 14 amino acids from the cysteine to the phenylalanine. Here the CDR3 DNA is all that survives: 42 bases in frame from base 1. Per the germline V gene, MNHNS is the CDR1 and SASEGT is the CDR2. Worth noting for this clone: It has no known antigen specificity. The input lacks base qualities; no much larger clone sits a single base away.

The trial excluded patients who had a history of autoimmune disease or who were on systemic immunosuppression. Peripheral blood for TCR sequencing was collected from all dose cohorts at baseline, on cycle 4 day 1, and on cycle 7 day 1. Samples came from an open-label, multicenter, first-in-human phase I dose-escalation trial of ivuxolimab. The trial enrolled adults with locally advanced or metastatic head and neck squamous cell, hepatocellular, melanoma or renal cell carcinoma. CD4+ and CD8+ T cells were sorted separately from peripheral blood before TCR sequencing. This clonotype was sampled from an adult with an advanced solid tumor such as melanoma, head and neck, liver or kidney cancer. The chain employs TRBV6-1 and TRBJ2-1; the best D guess is TRBD2, with 6 bases matching. The specimen comprised CD4+ or CD8+ T cells sorted from blood, sampled in a trial of the OX40 agonist ivuxolimab. The CDR3 reads CASMRDGRYNEQFF. The DNA sequence follows: TGTGCCAGCATGCGGGACGGAAGATACAATGAGCAGTTCTTC.